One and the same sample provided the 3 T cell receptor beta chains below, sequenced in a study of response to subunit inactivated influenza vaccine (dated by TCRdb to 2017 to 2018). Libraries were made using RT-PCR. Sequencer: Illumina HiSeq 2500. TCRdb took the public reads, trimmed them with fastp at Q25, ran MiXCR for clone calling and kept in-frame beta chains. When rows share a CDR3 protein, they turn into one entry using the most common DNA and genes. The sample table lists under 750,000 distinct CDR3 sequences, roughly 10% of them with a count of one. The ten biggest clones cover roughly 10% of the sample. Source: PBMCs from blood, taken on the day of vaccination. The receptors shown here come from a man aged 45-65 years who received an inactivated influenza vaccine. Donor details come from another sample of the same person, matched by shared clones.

The chain's CDR3 is CSARVTSSYEQYF. The DNA of the CDR3 is TGCAGTGCTAGAGTAACTAGTTCCTACGAGCAGTACTTC. This chain links TRBV20-1 with TRBJ2-7, with D possibly TRBD2 on 5 matching bases. Germline lookup yields CDR1 DFQATT and CDR2 SNEGSKA (reference sequence). CDR3 length equals 13 residues. The germline V and J ends were trimmed by 1 base and 1 base, with 8 bases remaining between them.

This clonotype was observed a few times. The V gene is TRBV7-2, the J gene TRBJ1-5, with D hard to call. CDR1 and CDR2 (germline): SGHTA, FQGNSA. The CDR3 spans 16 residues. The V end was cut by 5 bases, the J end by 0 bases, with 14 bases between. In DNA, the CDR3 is TGTGCCAGCAGCCCCTGGACGGGAGGTAGCAATCAGCCCCAGCATTTT. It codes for CASSPWTGGSNQPQHF.

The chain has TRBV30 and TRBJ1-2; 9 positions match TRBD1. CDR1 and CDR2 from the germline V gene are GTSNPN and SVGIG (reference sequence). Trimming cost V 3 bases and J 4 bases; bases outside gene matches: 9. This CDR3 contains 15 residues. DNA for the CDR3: TGTGCCTGGAGCTATGGGACAGGGTTGAGCTATGGCTACACCTTC. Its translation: CAWSYGTGLSYGYTF.